The TCR beta chain described here comes from a study of T cell responses to AZD1222 COVID-19 vaccine. Study results and caveats: Clonal diversity may have been underestimated, and the donors were mostly white British, with more females than males. Seropositive at baseline were only a handful of AZD1222 recipients. Spike was spanned by vaccine-associated CD4 TCRs, with dominance at 160-218 and 743-854. An increase in Spike-specific TCR breadth and depth was observed after two AZD1222 doses.

Concerning this clone itself: Its antigen remains unknown.

Assay used: immunoSEQ multiplex PCR; TCRdb lists only in-frame clones, some missing. The sample has 140,000 to 150,000 clones; over 80% are singletons. This CDR3 contains 12 residues. V lost 4 bases to trimming and J lost 4 bases, with 10 bases between them. Germline assignment: CDR1 GTSNPN and CDR2 SVGIG (reference sequence). The source is an adult in good health. This sample comprised peripheral blood, obtained on day 0 of MenACWY control vaccination. The chain employs TRBV30 and TRBJ1-1, with D maybe TRBD1 (5 bases). The CDR3: CAWNPRVTEAFF. CDR3 coding DNA: TGTGCCTGGAACCCCAGGGTCACTGAAGCTTTCTTT.